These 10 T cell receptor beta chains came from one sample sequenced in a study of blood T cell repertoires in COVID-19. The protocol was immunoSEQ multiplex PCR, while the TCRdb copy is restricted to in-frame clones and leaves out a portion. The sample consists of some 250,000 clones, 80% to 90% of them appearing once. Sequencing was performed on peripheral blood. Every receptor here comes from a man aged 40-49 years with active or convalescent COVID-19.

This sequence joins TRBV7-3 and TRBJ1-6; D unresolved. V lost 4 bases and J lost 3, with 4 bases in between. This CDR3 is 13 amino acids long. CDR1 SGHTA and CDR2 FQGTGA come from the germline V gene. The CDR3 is CASSSYYNSPLHF. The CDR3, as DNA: TGTGCCAGCAGCTCGTACTATAATTCACCCCTCCACTTT.

CDR3 sequence reads: CASSPWTGLQETQYF. CDR3 nucleotides: TGTGCCAGCAGTCCGTGGACAGGCCTCCAAGAGACCCAGTACTTC. The J gene is TRBJ2-5, the V gene TRBV28, with TRBD1 matching over 7 bases. The trim removed 5 bases at V and 1 base at J, leaving 7 bases unmatched. Germline loops: CDR1 MDHEN, CDR2 SYDVKM. This CDR3 has 15 amino acids.

CDR3 amino acids: CASSYRRGPQHF. Written as DNA, the CDR3 is TGTGCCAGCAGTTACCGGAGGGGGCCCCAGCATTTT. The chain couples TRBV6-2 or TRBV6-3 to TRBJ1-5; D may be TRBD1 (5 bases). The CDR3 spans 12 residues. V was clipped by 2 bases and J by 9 bases, with 8 bases between them. Germline CDR1 and CDR2: MNHEY and SVGEGT.

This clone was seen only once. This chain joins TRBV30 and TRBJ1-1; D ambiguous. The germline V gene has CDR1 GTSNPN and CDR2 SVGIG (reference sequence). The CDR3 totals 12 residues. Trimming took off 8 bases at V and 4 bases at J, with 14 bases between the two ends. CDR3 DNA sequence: TGTGCCGCCACGAGGTCCAGCACTGAAGCTTTCTTT. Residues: CAATRSSTEAFF.

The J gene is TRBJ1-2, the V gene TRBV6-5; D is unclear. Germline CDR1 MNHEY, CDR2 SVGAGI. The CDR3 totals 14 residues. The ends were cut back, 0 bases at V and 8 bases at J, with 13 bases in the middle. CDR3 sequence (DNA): TGTGCCAGCAGTTACTCTGTGTCAGGTGGCGGCTACACCTTC. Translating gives CASSYSVSGGGYTF.

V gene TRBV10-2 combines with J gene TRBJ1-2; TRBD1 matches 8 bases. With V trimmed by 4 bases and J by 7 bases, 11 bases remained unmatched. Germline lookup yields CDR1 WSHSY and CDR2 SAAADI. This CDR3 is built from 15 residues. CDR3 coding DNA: TGCGCCAGCAGTGTGACTCAGGGGGCTTTAGGTGGCTACACCTTC. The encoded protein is CASSVTQGALGGYTF.

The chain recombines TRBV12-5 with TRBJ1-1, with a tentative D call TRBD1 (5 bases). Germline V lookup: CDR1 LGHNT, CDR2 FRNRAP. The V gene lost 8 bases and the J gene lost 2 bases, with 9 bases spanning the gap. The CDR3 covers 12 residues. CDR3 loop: CASSRGNTEAFF. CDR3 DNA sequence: TGTGCTAGTTCAAGGGGTAACACTGAAGCTTTCTTT.

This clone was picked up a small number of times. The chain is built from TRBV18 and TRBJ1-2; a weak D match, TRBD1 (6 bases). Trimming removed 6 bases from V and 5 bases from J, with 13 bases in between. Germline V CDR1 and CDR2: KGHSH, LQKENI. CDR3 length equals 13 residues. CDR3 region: CASSPRTDYGYTF. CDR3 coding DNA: TGTGCCAGCTCCCCCAGGACAGATTATGGCTACACCTTC.

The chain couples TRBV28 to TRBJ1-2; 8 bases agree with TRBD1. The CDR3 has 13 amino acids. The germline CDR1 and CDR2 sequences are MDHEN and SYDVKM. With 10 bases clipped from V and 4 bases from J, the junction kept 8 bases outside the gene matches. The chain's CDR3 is CATLDRAGYGYTF. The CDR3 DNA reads TGTGCCACCCTGGACAGGGCCGGCTATGGCTACACCTTC.

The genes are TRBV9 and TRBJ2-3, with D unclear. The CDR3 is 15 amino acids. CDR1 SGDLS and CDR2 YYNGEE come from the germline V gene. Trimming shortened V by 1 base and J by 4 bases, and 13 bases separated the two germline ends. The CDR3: CASSVSPSGADTQYF. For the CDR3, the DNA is TGTGCCAGCAGCGTAAGCCCCTCAGGCGCAGATACGCAGTATTTT.